The 27 T cell receptor beta chains presented below share a single source sample, sequenced in a study of T cell changes during pregnancy in multiple sclerosis. This table comes from immunoSEQ multiplex PCR, and its TCRdb copy is limited to in-frame clones, with some not included. The sample includes approximately 88,000 clones, around 93% of them seen just once. Here the sequenced sample was peripheral blood, taken in the first trimester of pregnancy. All receptors derive from a female donor with multiple sclerosis, enrolled in a pregnancy study.

The V and J genes are TRBV7-6 and TRBJ1-1; TRBD1 agrees at 7 bases. This CDR3 comprises 15 residues. From germline, CDR1 is SGHVS and CDR2 FNYEAQ. V shed 3 bases and J 0 bases; nucleotides not matched to a gene: 4. CDR3: CASSLEGAMNTEAFF. CDR3 DNA sequence: TGTGCCAGCAGCTTGGAGGGGGCGATGAACACTGAAGCTTTCTTT.

The chain joins TRBV2 to TRBJ2-2; weak D call: TRBD1 (5 bases). Trimming removed 8 bases from V and 0 bases from J, with 13 bases in between. The germline gives CDR1 SNHLY, CDR2 FYNNEI. This CDR3 contains 15 residues. The CDR3 region is CASGSTVANTGELFF. CDR3 DNA sequence: TGTGCCAGCGGTTCGACAGTCGCGAACACCGGGGAGCTGTTTTTT.

V gene TRBV29-1 combines with J gene TRBJ1-2; D not resolved. With 5 bases removed from V and 6 bases from J, the gap between germline ends came to 13 bases. This CDR3 has 12 amino acids. Germline values: CDR1 SQVTM, CDR2 ANQGSEA. The CDR3 is CSVLDGRDGYTF. CDR3 DNA sequence: TGCAGCGTTCTAGACGGCCGGGATGGCTACACCTTC.

The rearrangement joins TRBV5-1 to TRBJ1-2; D possibly corresponds to TRBD1 (5 bases). The CDR3 has 14 amino acids. V lost 0 bases and J 8 bases, leaving 14 bases between the germline ends. Germline assignment: CDR1 SGHRS and CDR2 YFSETQ. In DNA, the CDR3 is TGCGCCAGCAGCTTGGGATCGGGGGATAGCGGCTACACCTTC. It translates to CASSLGSGDSGYTF.

The CDR3 nucleotides are TGTGCCAGCAGCAGGGTCGGCAATCAGCCCCAGCATTTT. Translating it yields CASSRVGNQPQHF. The chain is built from TRBV6-5 and TRBJ1-5; D possibly corresponds to TRBD1 (5 bases). V gave up 6 bases and J gave up 2 bases, with 8 bases separating them. Looked up from germline, CDR1 is MNHEY and CDR2 is SVGAGI. The CDR3 is made up of 13 amino acids.

The CDR3 protein is CASSFWGEYEQYF. Here the CDR3 DNA reads TGTGCCAGCAGCTTCTGGGGCGAATACGAGCAGTACTTC. The V gene is TRBV13, the J gene TRBJ2-7, with D tentatively TRBD1 (5 bases). Germline values: CDR1 PRHDT, CDR2 FYEKMQ (reference sequence). This CDR3 region has 13 residues. Trimming removed 3 bases at V and 4 bases at J, with 10 bases between.

V usage is TRBV11-2 and J usage is TRBJ2-7, with a tentative D call TRBD2 (7 bases). The germline V gene encodes CDR1 SGHAT and CDR2 FQNNGV. V lost 0 bases and J 5 bases, leaving 14 bases between the germline ends. The length of the CDR3 is 15 residues. The CDR3 reads CASSLDRGDIHEQYF. Here the CDR3 DNA reads TGTGCCAGCAGCTTAGACCGGGGGGACATCCACGAGCAGTACTTC. Full variable domain (outside the CDR3, taken from reference TRBV11-2 and TRBJ2-7): EAGVAQSPRYKIIEKRQSVAFWCNPISGHATLYWYQQILGQGPKLLIQFQNNGVVDDSQLPKDRFSAERLKGVDSTLKIQPAKLEDSAVYLCASSLDRGDIHEQYFGPGTRLTVT.

The chain carries TRBV19 and TRBJ2-3; TRBD1 matches 11 bases. The CDR3 has 15 residues. V trimming: 6 bases; J trimming: 5 bases; junction bases outside the gene matches: 7. The germline CDR1 and CDR2 sequences are LNHDA and SQIVND (reference sequence). DNA of the CDR3: TGTGCCAGTAGCCCCCGGACAGGGGGCATAGATACGCAGTATTTT. Amino acids: CASSPRTGGIDTQYF.

This chain connects TRBV6-1 to TRBJ2-3; D remains ambiguous. The germline V gene encodes CDR1 MNHNS and CDR2 SASEGT. Trimming removed 2 bases from V and 10 bases from J, with 19 bases in between. This CDR3 region has 15 residues. The DNA of the CDR3 is TGTGCCAGCAGTGAACGTCTATCGAGTTGGAGTGCGCAGTATTTT. Its translation: CASSERLSSWSAQYF.

Note on this clone: Other DNA sequences within the sample encode an identical CDR3. The J gene is TRBJ1-5, the V gene TRBV27; 10 nucleotides line up with TRBD1. Trimming cost V 3 bases and J 2 bases; bases outside gene matches: 1. Germline CDR1 MNHEY, CDR2 SMNVEV (reference sequence). The CDR3 consists of 15 residues. DNA of the CDR3: TGTGCCAGCAGTTTTGGGACAGGGGGCAATCAGCCCCAGCATTTT. It yields the protein CASSFGTGGNQPQHF.

The V gene is TRBV19, the J gene TRBJ2-1; 10 nucleotides line up with TRBD2. Germline V lookup: CDR1 LNHDA, CDR2 SQIVND (reference sequence). After removal of 1 base from V and 6 bases from J, the junction contained 6 bases not matched to a gene. The CDR3 has 16 residues. This CDR3 reads CASSIVSGLAANEQFF. The CDR3 nucleotides read TGTGCCAGTAGTATAGTCTCCGGACTAGCGGCCAATGAGCAGTTCTTC.

This sequence joins TRBV7-2 and TRBJ2-5, with TRBD2 matching over 7 bases. This CDR3 contains 14 residues. The germline CDR1 and CDR2 sequences are SGHTA and FQGNSA. Germline trimming cut 1 base from V and 5 bases from J; bases unmatched to any gene: 4. This chain's CDR3 is CASSLGVSGETQYF. The DNA of the CDR3 is TGTGCCAGCAGCTTAGGCGTTAGCGGGGAGACCCAGTACTTC.

The chain joins TRBV6-5 to TRBJ1-1; 7 bases map to TRBD1. Germline V gene lookup returns CDR1 MNHEY and CDR2 SVGAGI. With V trimmed by 7 bases and J by 1 base, 6 bases remained unmatched. CDR3 length: 14 residues. The CDR3 DNA follows: TGTGCCAGCAACCGACCAGGGGGGAACACTGAAGCTTTCTTT. Its protein is CASNRPGGNTEAFF.

This chain connects TRBV7-3 to TRBJ2-7; 9 positions match TRBD1. The CDR3 sequence is 14 residues long. Germline V gives CDR1 SGHTA, CDR2 FQGTGA. The V gene end was trimmed by 5 bases and the J gene end by 2 bases; junction bases not matched to a gene: 4. The CDR3, as DNA: TGTGCCAGCAGCCCGACAGGGGGAACCTACGAGCAGTACTTC. Its protein product is CASSPTGGTYEQYF.

This clone was recorded at least ten times. The chain joins TRBV6-1 to TRBJ1-4; 8 nucleotides align to TRBD1. Germline V gene data show CDR1 as MNHNS and CDR2 as SASEGT. The CDR3 extends over 14 amino acids. V dropped 6 bases and J dropped 6; count of bases not matched to a gene: 6. The CDR3 spells CASRPGQEYEKLFF. The DNA for the CDR3 is TGTGCCAGCAGACCGGGACAGGAGTATGAAAAACTGTTTTTT.

This sequence joins TRBV6-6 and TRBJ1-4; D may be TRBD1 (6 bases). This CDR3 contains 12 residues. The V and J ends lost 6 bases and 11 bases respectively, with 13 bases between them. CDR1 and CDR2 from the germline V gene are MNHNY and SVGAGI (reference sequence). CDR3 amino acids: CASSSKGDKLFF. As DNA, the CDR3 is TGTGCCAGCAGCTCCAAGGGGGACAAACTGTTTTTT.

The chain joins TRBV25-1 to TRBJ2-2; tentatively, D is TRBD1 (5 bases). The CDR3 has 16 amino acids. CDR1 and CDR2 (germline): MGHDK, SYGVNS. Trimming took 1 base from V and 5 from J, leaving 14 bases between them. CDR3 in DNA: TGTGCCAGCAGTGAATTGAAGGGGCATGGGACCGGGGAGCTGTTTTTT. This encodes CASSELKGHGTGELFF.

The chain carries TRBV5-6 and TRBJ1-5; 7 bases fit TRBD1. The CDR3 length is 17 residues. Germline V gene lookup returns CDR1 SGHDT and CDR2 YYEEEE. Unmatched junction bases numbered 10, after V lost 4 bases and J lost 0 bases. CDR3 residues: CASSTLRDRYSNQPQHF. The CDR3 DNA follows: TGTGCCAGCAGCACACTCCGGGACAGATATAGCAATCAGCCCCAGCATTTT.

This rearrangement joins TRBV19 to TRBJ2-7; 9 bases fit TRBD1. The CDR3 spans 15 residues. Germline V gene lookup returns CDR1 LNHDA and CDR2 SQIVND (reference sequence). J lost 8 bases, V lost 5 bases, and 13 bases had no gene match. The CDR3 DNA follows: TGTGCCAGTAGTCTTCTCCCGGGACAGGGAATCAAGCAGTACTTC. It encodes CASSLLPGQGIKQYF.

The rearrangement joins TRBV23-1 to TRBJ2-2, with a weak D call TRBD2 (5 bases). TRBV23-1 is flagged as an ORF with uncertain function. The germline V and J ends were trimmed by 0 bases and 0 bases, with 11 bases remaining between them. This CDR3 is 17 amino acids long. The CDR3 sequence is CASSQSLRGSNTGELFF. The DNA of the CDR3 is TGCGCCAGCAGTCAATCCCTCCGGGGATCGAACACCGGGGAGCTGTTTTTT.

With regard to this clone: The junction differs from germline at one of its ends, possibly a read error. The rearrangement joins TRBV4-1 to TRBJ1-1; D is uncertain. Looked up from germline, CDR1 is MGHRA and CDR2 is YSYEKL. The CDR3 runs to 16 residues. CDR3 sequence: CASSEDELGIFTEAFF. Here the CDR3 DNA reads TGCGCCAGCAGCGAAGACGAACTGGGCATCTTCACTGAAGCTTTCTTT.

The chain has TRBV5-1 and TRBJ2-4; 7 nucleotides line up with TRBD2. V gave up 8 bases and J gave up 5 bases; unmatched junction bases: 13. This CDR3 is built from 15 residues. Germline V lookup: CDR1 SGHRS, CDR2 YFSETQ. CDR3 bases: TGCGCCAGTTCTATCCCGACTAGCACCCAAAACATTCAGTACTTC. Amino acids: CASSIPTSTQNIQYF. Full variable domain (missing parts from reference TRBV5-1 and TRBJ2-4): KAGVTQTPRYLIKTRGQQVTLSCSPISGHRSVSWYQQTPGQGLQFLFEYFSETQRNKGNFPGRFSGRQFSNSRSEMNVSTLELGDSALYLCASSIPTSTQNIQYFGAGTRLSVL.

J is TRBJ1-1 and V is TRBV9; TRBD1 matches 7 bases. The V and J ends lost 4 bases and 3 bases, in that order; junction bases with no gene match: 9. The V gene's germline CDR1 is SGDLS and CDR2 YYNGEE. The CDR3 extends over 15 amino acids. The CDR3 nucleotides read TGTGCCAGCAGCAAAGCCGGGACAGCATACACTGAAGCTTTCTTT. It yields the protein CASSKAGTAYTEAFF.

J is TRBJ2-2 and V is TRBV6-1; 8 nucleotides align to TRBD1. CDR1 is MNHNS, CDR2 SASEGT, per germline. This CDR3 is 15 amino acids long. The J segment lost 7 bases and the V segment lost 1 base, leaving 5 bases of the junction unmatched. CDR3: CASSEVTGGNGELFF. The CDR3 nucleotides read TGTGCCAGCAGTGAAGTCACAGGGGGGAACGGGGAGCTGTTTTTT.

This rearrangement joins TRBV2 to TRBJ2-7; 13 nucleotides agree with TRBD2. CDR3 length equals 18 residues. Germline values: CDR1 SNHLY, CDR2 FYNNEI. V gave up 6 bases and J gave up 0 bases; unmatched junction bases: 11. As DNA, the CDR3 is TGTGCCAGCAGAACGGGACTAGCGGGGAGCCTTCCCTCCTACGAGCAGTACTTC. The encoded protein is CASRTGLAGSLPSYEQYF.

The chain employs TRBV19 and TRBJ1-2, with D uncertain. CDR1 is LNHDA, CDR2 SQIVND, per germline (reference sequence). The CDR3 consists of 13 residues. V lost 5 bases and J lost 6, with 13 bases in between. The CDR3 DNA follows: TGTGCCAGTAGTGCTCGGACGGAGGATGGCTACACCTTC. Protein sequence: CASSARTEDGYTF.

This clone is a singleton in its sample. At one of its ends the junction is not consistent with the germline gene, which may arise from a read error. This chain uses TRBV7-7 with TRBJ2-1, with 13 bases that match TRBD2. The V gene's germline CDR1 is SSHAT and CDR2 FNYEAQ (reference sequence). This CDR3 spans 18 amino acids. DNA of the CDR3: TGTGCTAGCAGCCGAACCCCTACTAGCGGGGGGGCAGTAAATGAGCAGTTCTTC. Translation gives CASSRTPTSGGAVNEQFF.